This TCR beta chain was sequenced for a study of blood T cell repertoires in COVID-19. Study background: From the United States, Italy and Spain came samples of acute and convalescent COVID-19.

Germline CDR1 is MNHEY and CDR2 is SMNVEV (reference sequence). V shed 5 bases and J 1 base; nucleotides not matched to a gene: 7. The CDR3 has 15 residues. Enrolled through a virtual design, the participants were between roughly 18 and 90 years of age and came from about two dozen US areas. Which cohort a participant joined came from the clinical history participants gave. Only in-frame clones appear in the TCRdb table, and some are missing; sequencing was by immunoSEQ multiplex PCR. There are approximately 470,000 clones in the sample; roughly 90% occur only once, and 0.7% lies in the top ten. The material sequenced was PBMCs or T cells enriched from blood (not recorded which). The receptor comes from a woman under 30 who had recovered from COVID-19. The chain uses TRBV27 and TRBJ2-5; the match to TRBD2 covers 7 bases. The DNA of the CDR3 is TGTGCCAGCAGTGCTCTAGCGGACCGCCAAGAGACCCAGTACTTC. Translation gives CASSALADRQETQYF.